This is a list of T cell receptor beta chains from one sample in a study of CD8+ T cells in alopecia areata. TCRdb's table, derived via immunoSEQ multiplex PCR, lists solely in-frame clones and lacks some. In the table there are about 130,000 clones, over 50% of which are singletons. The sample was CD4+ T cells sorted from blood, taken at week 0. These receptors were obtained from a human donor with alopecia areata. Each CDR3 is given with its conserved first and last residue. A D gene is named only where the DNA matches it firmly. The size entry is marked missing in some rows and otherwise reads once, few, many or a size class.

d_gene	abundance	v_gene	j_gene	len	CDR3aa	CDR3nt
NA	NA	TRBV6-1	TRBJ1-4	14	CASLRGAEGEKLFF	TGTGCCAGCCTCCGTGGGGCCGAGGGTGAAAAACTGTTTTTT
TRBD1	once	TRBV2	TRBJ2-7	16	CASSVTTGLSSYEQYF	TGTGCCAGCAGTGTCACGACAGGGCTTAGCTCCTACGAGCAGTACTTC
NA	few	TRBV5-1	TRBJ2-1	15	CASSVVPGNNNEQFF	TGCGCCAGCAGCGTTGTCCCGGGGAACAACAATGAGCAGTTCTTC
NA	NA	TRBV7-3	TRBJ2-7	11	CASSLIYEQYF	TGTGCCAGCAGCTTAATCTACGAGCAGTACTTC
TRBD2	NA	TRBV5-1	TRBJ2-4	15	CASSRSGEAKNIQYF	TGCGCCAGCAGCCGTAGCGGGGAGGCCAAAAACATTCAGTACTTC
NA	NA	TRBV6-6	TRBJ1-1	13	CASSPTQNTEAFF	TGTGCCAGCAGCCCCACTCAAAACACTGAAGCTTTCTTT
NA	few	TRBV4-2	TRBJ2-7	15	CASSQDRQAFYEQYF	TGTGCCAGCAGCCAAGATAGACAGGCTTTCTACGAGCAGTACTTC
NA	few	TRBV28	TRBJ2-1	12	CASRIQANEQFF	TGTGCCAGCCGAATCCAAGCCAATGAGCAGTTCTTC
TRBD1	once	TRBV7-3	TRBJ2-1	16	CASSSPGTGTSNEQFF	TGTGCCAGCAGCTCCCCCGGGACAGGGACCTCCAATGAGCAGTTCTTC
NA	many	TRBV5-1	TRBJ2-1	14	CASSLGDFNNEQFF	TGCGCCAGCAGCTTGGGCGATTTTAACAATGAGCAGTTCTTC
NA	few	TRBV11-2	TRBJ2-3	14	CASSRDLRTDTQYF	TGTGCCAGCAGCCGGGACTTACGCACAGATACGCAGTATTTT
NA	NA	TRBV6-5	TRBJ1-2	13	CASSYGINYGYTF	TGTGCCAGCAGTTACGGGATTAACTATGGCTACACCTTC
TRBD2	few	TRBV7-2	TRBJ2-5	15	CASSWTSGGEETQYF	TGTGCCAGCAGCTGGACTAGCGGGGGGGAAGAGACCCAGTACTTC
TRBD1	few	TRBV6-1	TRBJ1-1	14	CASSVRTGGTEAFF	TGTGCCAGCAGCGTAAGGACAGGGGGCACTGAAGCTTTCTTT
NA	NA	TRBV7-9	TRBJ2-1	11	CASSLEGRGFF	TGTGCCAGCAGCTTAGAAGGTCGAGGGTTCTTC
NA	NA	TRBV27	TRBJ2-1	16	CASSPFWGRLLDEQFF	TGTGCCAGCAGCCCCTTTTGGGGGCGCCTATTGGATGAGCAGTTCTTC
TRBD1	NA	TRBV19	TRBJ2-5	14	CASKRTGVDETQYF	TGTGCCAGTAAACGGACAGGGGTGGACGAGACCCAGTACTTC
NA	NA	TRBV27	TRBJ2-5	14	CASSKGRTQETQYF	TGTGCCAGCAGTAAGGGGAGAACCCAAGAGACCCAGTACTTC
TRBD2	NA	TRBV4-1	TRBJ2-7	16	CASSQGSGVVPYEQYF	TGCGCCAGCAGCCAAGGGAGCGGGGTAGTTCCCTACGAGCAGTACTTC
TRBD1	NA	TRBV18	TRBJ2-7	15	CASSPSRDSTYEQYF	TGTGCCAGCTCACCCTCAAGGGACAGTACTTACGAGCAGTACTTC
TRBD2	few	TRBV5-1	TRBJ2-3	16	CASSHLTSGDTDTQYF	TGCGCCAGCAGCCACCTGACTAGCGGGGACACAGATACGCAGTATTTT
NA	NA	TRBV4-2	TRBJ1-5	15	CASSQDFPGEQPQHF	TGTGCCAGCAGCCAAGATTTTCCAGGGGAGCAGCCCCAGCATTTT
NA	few	TRBV7-2	TRBJ2-5	16	CASSLGSGRYQETQYF	TGTGCCAGCAGCTTAGGGTCAGGGAGGTACCAAGAGACCCAGTACTTC
NA	few	TRBV4-1	TRBJ2-7	14	CASSQPQDRVGQYF	TGCGCCAGCAGCCAACCCCAGGACCGGGTCGGGCAGTACTTC
TRBD2	few	TRBV29-1	TRBJ2-3	14	CSVGAGGLTDTQYF	TGCAGCGTTGGAGCGGGGGGCCTCACAGATACGCAGTATTTT
TRBD1	NA	TRBV5-1	TRBJ2-5	14	CASSFRQGQETQYF	TGCGCCAGCAGCTTTCGACAGGGCCAAGAGACCCAGTACTTC